This T cell receptor beta chain comes out of a study of graft-versus-host responses after intestinal transplantation. Sequencing used immunoSEQ multiplex PCR; TCRdb keeps in-frame clones, though not all of them. The repertoire consists of just under 8,000 clones, with roughly four fifths occurring once and the leading ten covering 12%. Whole-study results and caveats: Recipient marrow held GvH clones, some first seen in ileum or blood.

Both intraepithelial and lamina propria lymphocytes were released by processing graft tissue. Comments on this clone: What it binds is not known.

The clonotype was recovered from a human patient who received an intestinal transplant, so some T cells may come from the graft donor. The material sequenced was ileum tissue, taken about 230 days after intestinal transplant.

This CDR3 is CASSLSGTGTYEQYF. The CDR3 DNA sequence: TGTGCCAGCAGCTTATCAGGCACAGGAACCTACGAGCAGTACTTC. The V gene is TRBV7-3, the J gene TRBJ2-7; tentative D call: TRBD1 (5 bases). Germline CDR1 SGHTA, CDR2 FQGTGA. The CDR3 loop spans 15 amino acids. With 2 bases removed from V and 2 bases from J, the gap between germline ends came to 13 bases.